A selection of T cell receptor beta chains follows, all from one sample in a study of radiotherapy plus CTLA-4 blockade in lung cancer. The assay was immunoSEQ multiplex PCR, and TCRdb's table has in-frame clones only and misses some. The sample carries 62,000 or so clones, approximately 79% recorded once. Sequencing was performed on peripheral blood, taken from a patient treated with radiotherapy plus ipilimumab. Receptor source: a human donor with non-small cell lung cancer who had a complete response to radiotherapy plus ipilimumab. The CDR3 runs from the conserved cysteine through the conserved F or W. Each record gives: clone size, D gene, V gene, J gene, CDR3 DNA, CDR3 protein. A D gene is named only where the DNA matches it firmly. Expanded clones are given a class, and other clones once, few, many or no size at all.

>once|NA|TRBV11-2|TRBJ1-1
TGTGCCAGCAGCTTAGAGGTTACCAAGAACACTGAAGCTTTCTTT
CASSLEVTKNTEAFF
>NA|NA|TRBV7-8|TRBJ2-7
TGTGCCAGCAGCCCCCGGACCTTTTCCTACGAGCAGTACTTC
CASSPRTFSYEQYF
>NA|NA|TRBV6-5|TRBJ1-5
TGTGCCAGCAGTTCGGCCTGGGGGCAGCCCCAGCATTTT
CASSSAWGQPQHF
>NA|NA|TRBV5-1|TRBJ1-4
TGCGCCAGCAGCGGCGATGGGGAGAGGGCTGAAAAACTGTTTTTT
CASSGDGERAEKLFF
>NA|NA|TRBV12-5|TRBJ1-1
TGTGCTAGTGGTCCCCGAGGCGCGGGGAACACTGAAGCTTTCTTT
CASGPRGAGNTEAFF
>NA|NA|TRBV12-5|TRBJ1-1
TGTGCTAGTGGTTCTAGACTCCCACAGATCATGAACACTGAAGCTTTCTTT
CASGSRLPQIMNTEAFF
>NA|TRBD2|TRBV5-4|TRBJ2-1
TGTGCCAGCAGCTTGGGGACTAGCGGGAACAACAATGAGCAGTTCTTC
CASSLGTSGNNNEQFF
>few|NA|TRBV10-3|TRBJ1-2
TGTGCCATCAGCGGGGGTTACTATGGCTACACCTTC
CAISGGYYGYTF
>NA|TRBD2|TRBV9|TRBJ2-7
TGTGCCAGCAGCGCGTCCGCGGGGGTATCCTACGAGCAGTACTTC
CASSASAGVSYEQYF
>NA|TRBD1|TRBV20-1|TRBJ2-1
TGCAGTGCTACCGACAGGGGGCAGTTCTTC
CSATDRGQFF
>NA|TRBD2|TRBV19|TRBJ2-2
TGTGCCAGTACCTCGGGACTAGCGGGGGGGCGGGCCACCGGGGAGCTGTTTTTT
CASTSGLAGGRATGELFF
>NA|TRBD1|TRBV6-1|TRBJ1-5
TGTGCCAGCAGTGAAGACGGACAGGGTGGGCAGCCCCAGCATTTT
CASSEDGQGGQPQHF
>few|NA|TRBV2|TRBJ1-3
TGTGCCAGCATACCCTTAGAGACTGGAAACACCATATATTTT
CASIPLETGNTIYF
>NA|TRBD1|TRBV27|TRBJ2-6
TGTGCCAGCAGTCACCAACCGGGACAGGGATTCTCTGGGGCCAACGTCCTGACTTTC
CASSHQPGQGFSGANVLTF
>NA|NA|TRBV7-2|TRBJ2-3
TGTGCCAGCAGCGGGGACTTCAGCACAGATACGCAGTATTTT
CASSGDFSTDTQYF
>medium-sized|TRBD1|TRBV18|TRBJ1-2
TGTGCCAGCTCACCAGTAGGGACAGGGACTAACTATGGCTACACCTTC
CASSPVGTGTNYGYTF
>NA|NA|TRBV9|TRBJ1-1
TGTGCCAGCAGCAATATTGGGGACACTGAAGCTTTCTTT
CASSNIGDTEAFF
>NA|TRBD1|TRBV7-2|TRBJ2-1
TGTGCCAGCAGCTCAGGTTTTGGGACAGGACACAATGAGCAGTTCTTC
CASSSGFGTGHNEQFF
>NA|NA|TRBV27|TRBJ2-1
TGTGCCAGCAGTTTTTTCCTTGAGACTAGCTACAATGAGCAGTTCTTC
CASSFFLETSYNEQFF
>NA|TRBD2|TRBV11-2|TRBJ2-7
TGTGCCAGCAGCCCCCGACTAGCTTACGAGCAGTACTTC
CASSPRLAYEQYF
>NA|NA|TRBV7-2|TRBJ2-7
TGTGCCAGCAGCTTAGTACAGGGTGCATCCTACGAGCAGTACTTC
CASSLVQGASYEQYF
>NA|TRBD1|TRBV6-5|TRBJ2-5
TGTGCCAGCAGTTACGGGGGACAGGGGCCCGGAGAGACCCAGTACTTC
CASSYGGQGPGETQYF
>few|TRBD2|TRBV6-4|TRBJ2-1
TGTGCCAGCAGTGAACAGGGACTAGCGGGAGGAGCCTACAATGAGCAGTTCTTC
CASSEQGLAGGAYNEQFF
>few|NA|TRBV7-2|TRBJ2-3
TGTGCCAGCAGCTTCCAGGGAAATACGCAGTATTTT
CASSFQGNTQYF
>NA|TRBD2|TRBV7-2|TRBJ2-3
TGTGCCAGCAGCTTAAAAGCGGGGCACACAGATACGCAGTATTTT
CASSLKAGHTDTQYF
>NA|NA|TRBV27|TRBJ1-3
TGTGCCAGCAAGAGTGGACCGAACTCTGGAAACACCATATATTTT
CASKSGPNSGNTIYF
>NA|NA|TRBV30|TRBJ2-3
TGTGCCTGGAGTGTCTCACGGGTCACAGATACGCAGTATTTT
CAWSVSRVTDTQYF
>NA|NA|TRBV9|TRBJ2-1
TGTGCCAGCAGCGACGTCGCGGGCCCCTACAATGAGCAGTTCTTC
CASSDVAGPYNEQFF
>NA|TRBD1|TRBV7-2|TRBJ1-1
TGTGCCAGCAGCTTCACAGGGGGCTTGAACACTGAAGCTTTCTTT
CASSFTGGLNTEAFF
>NA|NA|TRBV6-1|TRBJ1-3
TGTGCCAGCAGTGAGCCCGGTGCAGCCTCTGGAAACACCATATATTTT
CASSEPGAASGNTIYF
>once|NA|TRBV2|TRBJ2-7
TGTGCCAGCCGGATAGAAAGAGAAGGGTACGAGCAGTACTTC
CASRIEREGYEQYF